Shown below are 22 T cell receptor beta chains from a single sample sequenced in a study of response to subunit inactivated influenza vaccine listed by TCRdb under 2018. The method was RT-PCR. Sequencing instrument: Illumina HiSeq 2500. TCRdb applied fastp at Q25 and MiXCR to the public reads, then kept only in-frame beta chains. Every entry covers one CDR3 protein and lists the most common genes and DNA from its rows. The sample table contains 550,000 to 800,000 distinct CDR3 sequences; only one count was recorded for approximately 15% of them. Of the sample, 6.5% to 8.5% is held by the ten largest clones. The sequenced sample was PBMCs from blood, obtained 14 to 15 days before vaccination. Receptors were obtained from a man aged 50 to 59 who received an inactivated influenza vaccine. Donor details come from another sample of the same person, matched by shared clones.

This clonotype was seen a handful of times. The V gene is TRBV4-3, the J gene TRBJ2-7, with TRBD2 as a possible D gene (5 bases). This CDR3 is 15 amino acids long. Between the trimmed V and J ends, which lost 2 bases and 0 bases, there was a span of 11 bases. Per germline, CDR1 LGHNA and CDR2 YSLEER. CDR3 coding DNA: TGCGCCAGCAGCCAAAGACGGGAAAGCTCCTACGAGCAGTACTTC. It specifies CASSQRRESSYEQYF.

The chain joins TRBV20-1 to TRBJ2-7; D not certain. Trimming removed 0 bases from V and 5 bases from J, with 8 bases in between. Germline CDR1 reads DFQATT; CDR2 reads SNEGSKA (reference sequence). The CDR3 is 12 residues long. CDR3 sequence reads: CSARDMGNEQYF. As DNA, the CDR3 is TGCAGTGCTAGAGATATGGGGAACGAGCAGTACTTC.

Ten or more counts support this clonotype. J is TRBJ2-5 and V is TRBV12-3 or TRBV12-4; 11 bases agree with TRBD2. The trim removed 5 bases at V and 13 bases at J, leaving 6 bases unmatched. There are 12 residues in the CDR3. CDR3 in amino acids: CASSKGLAVSYF. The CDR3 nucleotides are TGTGCCAGCAGTAAGGGACTAGCGGTTTCGTACTTC.

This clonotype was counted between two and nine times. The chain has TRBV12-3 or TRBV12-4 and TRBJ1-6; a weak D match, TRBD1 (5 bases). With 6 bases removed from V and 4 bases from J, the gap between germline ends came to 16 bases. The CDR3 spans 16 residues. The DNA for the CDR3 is TGTGCCAGCAGCCCCAAGGGGCCGATGTATAATTCACCCCTCCACTTT. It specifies CASSPKGPMYNSPLHF.

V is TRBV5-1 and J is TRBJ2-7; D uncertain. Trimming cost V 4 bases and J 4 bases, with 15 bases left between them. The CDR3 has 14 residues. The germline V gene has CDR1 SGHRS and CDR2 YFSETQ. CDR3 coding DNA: TGCGCCAGCAGCGTTCTCGGTCGTAATTACGAGCAGTACTTC. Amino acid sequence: CASSVLGRNYEQYF.

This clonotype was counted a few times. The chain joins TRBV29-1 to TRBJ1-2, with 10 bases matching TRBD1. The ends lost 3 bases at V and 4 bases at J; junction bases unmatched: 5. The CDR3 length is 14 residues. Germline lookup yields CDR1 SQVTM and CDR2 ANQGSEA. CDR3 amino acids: CSVERQGAVYGYTF. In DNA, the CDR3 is TGCAGCGTTGAGAGACAGGGGGCGGTCTATGGCTACACCTTC.

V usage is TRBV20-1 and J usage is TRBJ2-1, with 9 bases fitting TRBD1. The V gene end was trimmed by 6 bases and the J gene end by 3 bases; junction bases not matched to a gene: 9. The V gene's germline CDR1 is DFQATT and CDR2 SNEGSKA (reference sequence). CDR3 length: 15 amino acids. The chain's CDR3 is CSATDRGWYYNEQFF. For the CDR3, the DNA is TGCAGTGCAACCGACAGGGGGTGGTACTACAATGAGCAGTTCTTC.

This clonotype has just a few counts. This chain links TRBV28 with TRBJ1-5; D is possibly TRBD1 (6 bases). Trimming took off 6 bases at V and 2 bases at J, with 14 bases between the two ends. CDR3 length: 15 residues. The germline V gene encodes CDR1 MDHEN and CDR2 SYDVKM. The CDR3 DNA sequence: TGTGCCAGCAGACCCGTAGGGGGAGGCAATCAGCCCCAGCATTTT. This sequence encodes CASRPVGGGNQPQHF.

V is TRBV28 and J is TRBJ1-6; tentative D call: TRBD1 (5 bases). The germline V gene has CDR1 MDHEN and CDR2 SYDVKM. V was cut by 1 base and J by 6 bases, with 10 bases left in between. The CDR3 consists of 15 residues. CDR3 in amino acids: CASSLYQGANSPLHF. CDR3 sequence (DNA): TGTGCCAGCAGTTTATACCAGGGAGCTAATTCACCCCTCCACTTT.

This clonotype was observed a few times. The CDR3 DNA reads TGTGCCAGCAGCCCTTACAGGGGTGGCTATGGCTACACCTTC. Translated, it gives CASSPYRGGYGYTF. The V and J genes are TRBV11-2 and TRBJ1-2, with 7 positions matching TRBD1. The CDR3 spans 14 residues. Trimming cost V 5 bases and J 4 bases; bases outside gene matches: 7. CDR1 SGHAT and CDR2 FQNNGV come from the germline V gene. The variable domain in full, with the rest retrieved from reference TRBV11-2 and TRBJ1-2, is EAGVAQSPRYKIIEKRQSVAFWCNPISGHATLYWYQQILGQGPKLLIQFQNNGVVDDSQLPKDRFSAERLKGVDSTLKIQPAKLEDSAVYLCASSPYRGGYGYTFGSGTRLTVV.

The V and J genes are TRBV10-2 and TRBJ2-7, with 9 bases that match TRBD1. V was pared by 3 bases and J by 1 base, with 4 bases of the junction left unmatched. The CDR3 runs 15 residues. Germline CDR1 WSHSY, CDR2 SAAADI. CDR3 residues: CASSDLTGGSYEQYF. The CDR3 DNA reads TGCGCCAGCAGTGATTTGACAGGGGGTTCCTACGAGCAGTACTTC.

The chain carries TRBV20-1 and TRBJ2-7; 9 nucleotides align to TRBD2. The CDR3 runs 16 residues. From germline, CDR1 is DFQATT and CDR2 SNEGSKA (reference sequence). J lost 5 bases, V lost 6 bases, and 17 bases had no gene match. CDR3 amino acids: CSAKGVMRGGPDEQYF. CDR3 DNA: TGCAGTGCAAAGGGGGTGATGCGGGGGGGCCCCGACGAGCAGTACTTC.

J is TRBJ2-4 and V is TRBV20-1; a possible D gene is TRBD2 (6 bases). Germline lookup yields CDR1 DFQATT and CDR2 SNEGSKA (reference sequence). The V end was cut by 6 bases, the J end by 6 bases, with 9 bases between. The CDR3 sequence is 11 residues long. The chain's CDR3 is CSAGTLNIQYF. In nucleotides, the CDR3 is TGCAGTGCCGGGACTTTAAACATTCAGTACTTC.

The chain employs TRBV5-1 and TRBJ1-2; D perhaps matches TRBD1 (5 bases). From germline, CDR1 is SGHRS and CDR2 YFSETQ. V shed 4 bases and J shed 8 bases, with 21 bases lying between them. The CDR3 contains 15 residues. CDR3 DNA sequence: TGCGCCAGCAGCGTGTCGACAGATTTACCTTTCGGCTACACCTTC. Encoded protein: CASSVSTDLPFGYTF.

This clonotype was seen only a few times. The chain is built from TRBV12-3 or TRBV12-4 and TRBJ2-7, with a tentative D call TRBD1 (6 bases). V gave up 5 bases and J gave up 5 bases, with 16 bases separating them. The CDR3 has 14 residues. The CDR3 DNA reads TGTGCCAGCAGTCCCCGGACAGAGCCCGACGAGCAGTACTTC. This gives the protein CASSPRTEPDEQYF.

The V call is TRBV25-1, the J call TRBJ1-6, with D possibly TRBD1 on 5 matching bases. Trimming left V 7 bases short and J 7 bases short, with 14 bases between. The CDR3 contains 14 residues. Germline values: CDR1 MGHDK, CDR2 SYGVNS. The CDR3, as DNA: TGTGCCAGCAAGGCCGGGGGAGAAAATTCACCCCTCCACTTT. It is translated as CASKAGGENSPLHF.

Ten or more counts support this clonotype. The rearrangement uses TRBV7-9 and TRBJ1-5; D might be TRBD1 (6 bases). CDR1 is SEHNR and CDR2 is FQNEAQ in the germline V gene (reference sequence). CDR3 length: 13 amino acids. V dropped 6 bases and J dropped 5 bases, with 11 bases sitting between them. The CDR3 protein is CASSFAGDQPQHF. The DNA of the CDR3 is TGTGCCAGCAGTTTTGCAGGGGATCAGCCCCAGCATTTT.

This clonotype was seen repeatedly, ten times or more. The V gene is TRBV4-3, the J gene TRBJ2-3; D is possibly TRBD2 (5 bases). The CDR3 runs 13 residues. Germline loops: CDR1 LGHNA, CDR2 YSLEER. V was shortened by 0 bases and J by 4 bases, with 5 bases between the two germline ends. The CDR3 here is CASSQEAADTQYF. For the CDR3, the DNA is TGCGCCAGCAGCCAAGAAGCGGCAGATACGCAGTATTTT.

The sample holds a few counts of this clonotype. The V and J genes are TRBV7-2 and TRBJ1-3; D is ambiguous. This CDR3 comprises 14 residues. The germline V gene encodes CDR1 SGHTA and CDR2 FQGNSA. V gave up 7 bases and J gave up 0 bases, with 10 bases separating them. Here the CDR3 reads CASKPGNSGNTIYF. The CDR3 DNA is TGTGCCAGCAAACCGGGAAACTCTGGAAACACCATATATTTT.

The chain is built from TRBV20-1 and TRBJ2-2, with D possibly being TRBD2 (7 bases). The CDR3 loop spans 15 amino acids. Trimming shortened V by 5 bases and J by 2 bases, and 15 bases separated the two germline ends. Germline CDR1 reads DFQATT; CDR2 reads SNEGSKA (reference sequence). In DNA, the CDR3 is TGCAGTGCTCCTCGGGCGGGGGCAAACACCGGGGAGCTGTTTTTT. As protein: CSAPRAGANTGELFF.

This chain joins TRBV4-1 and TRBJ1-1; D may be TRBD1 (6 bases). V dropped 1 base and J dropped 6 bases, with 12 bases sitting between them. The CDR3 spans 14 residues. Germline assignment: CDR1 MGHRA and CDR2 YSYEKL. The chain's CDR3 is CASSQAQGLSEAFF. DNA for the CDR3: TGCGCCAGCAGCCAAGCACAGGGCCTATCTGAAGCTTTCTTT.

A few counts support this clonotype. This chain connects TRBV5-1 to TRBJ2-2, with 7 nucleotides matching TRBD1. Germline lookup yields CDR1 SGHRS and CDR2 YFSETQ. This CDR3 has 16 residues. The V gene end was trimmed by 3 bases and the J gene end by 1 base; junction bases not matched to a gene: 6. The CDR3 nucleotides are TGCGCCAGCAGCTCGAGGGACAGCCTGAACACCGGGGAGCTGTTTTTT. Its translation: CASSSRDSLNTGELFF. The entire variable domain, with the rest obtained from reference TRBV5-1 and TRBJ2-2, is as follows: KAGVTQTPRYLIKTRGQQVTLSCSPISGHRSVSWYQQTPGQGLQFLFEYFSETQRNKGNFPGRFSGRQFSNSRSEMNVSTLELGDSALYLCASSSRDSLNTGELFFGEGSRLTVL.